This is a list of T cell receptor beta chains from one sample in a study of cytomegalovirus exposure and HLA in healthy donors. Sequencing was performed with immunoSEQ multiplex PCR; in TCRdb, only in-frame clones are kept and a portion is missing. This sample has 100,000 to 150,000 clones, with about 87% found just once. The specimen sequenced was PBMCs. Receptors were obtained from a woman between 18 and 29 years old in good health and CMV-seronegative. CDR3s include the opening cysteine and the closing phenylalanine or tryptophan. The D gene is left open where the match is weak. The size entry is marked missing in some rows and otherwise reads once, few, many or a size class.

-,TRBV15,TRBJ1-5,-,CATRREGSRGQPQHF,TGTGCCACCAGGAGGGAGGGCTCTCGAGGTCAGCCCCAGCATTTT
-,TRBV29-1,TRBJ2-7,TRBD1,CSVRRTGSSYEQYF,TGCAGCGTCAGGCGGACAGGGAGCTCCTACGAGCAGTACTTC
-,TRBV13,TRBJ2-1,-,CASSLGLTGRMYNEQFF,TGTGCCAGCAGCTTAGGCCTAACCGGGAGAATGTACAATGAGCAGTTCTTC
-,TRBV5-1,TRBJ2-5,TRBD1,CASSSDRGEETQYF,TGCGCCAGCAGCTCCGACAGGGGAGAAGAGACCCAGTACTTC
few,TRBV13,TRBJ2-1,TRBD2,CASSHESGGAQDEQFF,TGTGCCAGCAGCCATGAAAGCGGGGGGGCGCAGGATGAGCAGTTCTTC
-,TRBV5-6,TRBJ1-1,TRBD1,CASSLNRGMGVNTEAFF,TGTGCCAGCAGCTTGAACAGGGGGATGGGGGTTAACACTGAAGCTTTCTTT
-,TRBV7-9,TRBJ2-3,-,CASSLTRGSTDTQYF,TGTGCCAGCAGCTTGACCCGGGGGAGCACAGATACGCAGTATTTT
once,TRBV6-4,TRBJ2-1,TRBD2,CASSGGGGADEQFF,TGTGCCAGCAGTGGAGGCGGGGGGGCCGATGAGCAGTTCTTC
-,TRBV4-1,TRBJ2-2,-,CASSQGLTGELFF,TGCGCCAGCAGCCAAGGACTCACCGGGGAGCTGTTTTTT
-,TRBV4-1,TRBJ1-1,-,CASSQDISVIPEAFF,TGCGCCAGCAGCCAAGATATCTCGGTTATACCTGAAGCTTTCTTT
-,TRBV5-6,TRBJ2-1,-,CASSLQGGEQFF,TGTGCCAGCAGCCTACAGGGTGGTGAGCAGTTCTTC
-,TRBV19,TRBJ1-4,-,CASQKYGGQLNEKLFF,TGTGCCAGTCAAAAATACGGAGGACAGCTAAATGAAAAACTGTTTTTT
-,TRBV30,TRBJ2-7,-,CAWRTGIYEQYF,TGTGCCTGGAGAACAGGGATCTACGAGCAGTACTTC
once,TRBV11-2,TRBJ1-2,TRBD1,CASSTTGSYGYTF,TGTGCCAGCAGCACGACAGGGAGTTATGGCTACACCTTC
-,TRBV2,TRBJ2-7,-,CASSEGTGISYEQYF,TGTGCCAGCAGTGAAGGAACGGGAATCTCCTACGAGCAGTACTTC
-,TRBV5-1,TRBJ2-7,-,CASSPDGNYEQYF,TGCGCCAGCAGCCCCGACGGGAACTACGAGCAGTACTTC
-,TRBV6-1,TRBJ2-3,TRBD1,CASSAPGQAMRDTQYF,TGTGCCAGCAGTGCTCCGGGACAGGCGATGAGGGATACGCAGTATTTT
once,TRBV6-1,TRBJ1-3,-,CASTGGYTIYF,TGTGCCAGCACCGGGGGGTACACCATATATTTT
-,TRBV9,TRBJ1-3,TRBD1,CASSGQGGSGNTIYF,TGTGCCAGCAGCGGTCAGGGGGGCTCTGGAAACACCATATATTTT
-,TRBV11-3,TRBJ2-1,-,CASSLAPFGEASYNEQFF,TGTGCCAGCAGCTTAGCGCCGTTCGGGGAGGCCTCCTACAATGAGCAGTTCTTC
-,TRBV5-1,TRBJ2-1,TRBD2,CASRLGLAANEQFF,TGCGCCAGCAGATTAGGACTAGCGGCCAATGAGCAGTTCTTC
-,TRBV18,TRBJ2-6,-,CASSPGLISGANVLTF,TGTGCCAGCTCACCAGGGCTTATCTCTGGGGCCAACGTCCTGACTTTC
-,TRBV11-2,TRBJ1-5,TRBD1,CASSRGQGTQPQHF,TGTGCCAGCAGCCGCGGACAGGGGACTCAGCCCCAGCATTTT
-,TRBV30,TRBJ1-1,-,CAWDLSGAPEAFF,TGTGCCTGGGACCTCTCGGGTGCACCTGAAGCTTTCTTT
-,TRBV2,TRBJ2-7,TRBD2,CVTSSHYEQYF,TGCGTGACTAGCTCACACTACGAGCAGTACTTC
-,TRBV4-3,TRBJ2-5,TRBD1,CASSQATGFRETQYF,TGCGCCAGCAGCCAAGCGACAGGGTTCAGGGAGACCCAGTACTTC
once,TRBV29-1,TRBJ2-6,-,CSVLKVTGSGANVLTF,TGCAGCGTCCTAAAGGTAACAGGGTCTGGGGCCAACGTCCTGACTTTC
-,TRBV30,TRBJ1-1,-,CALRGGGHTEAFF,TGTGCCCTCCGAGGGGGGGGCCACACTGAAGCTTTCTTT
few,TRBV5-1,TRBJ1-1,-,CASSLGQGGTEAFF,TGCGCCAGCAGCTTGGGGCAGGGTGGGACTGAAGCTTTCTTT
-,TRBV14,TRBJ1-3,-,CASSQFTGPGNTIYF,TGTGCCAGCAGCCAATTTACAGGGCCCGGAAACACCATATATTTT
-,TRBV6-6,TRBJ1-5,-,CASSENNQPQHF,TGTGCCAGCAGTGAGAACAATCAGCCCCAGCATTTT
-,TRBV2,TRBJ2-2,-,CASRVQGTNTGELFF,TGTGCCAGCAGAGTTCAGGGGACGAACACCGGGGAGCTGTTTTTT
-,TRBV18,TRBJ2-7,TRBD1,CASSPDRGPYEQYF,TGTGCCAGCTCACCGGACAGGGGACCCTACGAGCAGTACTTC
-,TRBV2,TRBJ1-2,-,CASRSEGFSYTF,TGTGCCAGCAGATCAGAGGGCTTTAGCTACACCTTC
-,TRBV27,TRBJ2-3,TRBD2,CASSLLTSGEVGTQYF,TGTGCCAGCAGTTTGCTCACTAGCGGGGAGGTGGGTACGCAGTATTTT
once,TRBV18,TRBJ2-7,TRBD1,CASSIYTGTAYEQYF,TGTGCCAGCTCTATCTACACCGGGACAGCCTACGAGCAGTACTTC